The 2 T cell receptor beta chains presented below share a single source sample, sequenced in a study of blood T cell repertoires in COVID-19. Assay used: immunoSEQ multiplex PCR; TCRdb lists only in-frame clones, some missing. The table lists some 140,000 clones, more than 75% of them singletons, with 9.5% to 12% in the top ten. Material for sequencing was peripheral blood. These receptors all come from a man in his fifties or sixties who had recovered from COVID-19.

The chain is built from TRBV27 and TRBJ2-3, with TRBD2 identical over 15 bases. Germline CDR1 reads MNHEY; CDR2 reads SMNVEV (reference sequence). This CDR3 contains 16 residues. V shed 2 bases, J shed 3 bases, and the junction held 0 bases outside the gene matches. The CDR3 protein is CASSLGTSGRTDTQYF. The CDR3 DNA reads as TGTGCCAGCAGTTTAGGGACTAGCGGGAGGACAGATACGCAGTATTTT.

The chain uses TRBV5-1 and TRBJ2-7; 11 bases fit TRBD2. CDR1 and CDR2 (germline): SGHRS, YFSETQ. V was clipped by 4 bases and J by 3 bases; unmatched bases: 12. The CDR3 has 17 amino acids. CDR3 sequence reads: CASSPSTSGTARYEQYF. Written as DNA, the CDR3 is TGCGCCAGCAGCCCCTCGACTAGCGGGACGGCTCGCTACGAGCAGTACTTC.